Listed below are T cell receptor beta chains from one sample, sequenced in a study of shared clonotypes between healthy human individuals. The assay was immunoSEQ multiplex PCR, and TCRdb's table has in-frame clones only and misses some. The profile shows about 2,100,000 clones, about 93% of them singletons. The sequenced sample was naive CD8+ T cells from PBMCs. Source of these receptors: a man between 18 and 35 years old in good health. Some clones in this sample may be carry-over from other donors' samples. Both conserved end residues are part of each CDR3. Fields, in order: J gene, D gene, V gene, clone size, CDR3 DNA, CDR3 protein. A D gene is named only where the DNA matches it firmly. Clone size is shown for a subset of rows, as once, few, many or a class of expanded clone.

TRBJ2-7	NA	TRBV18	NA	TGTGCCAGCTCAGGGGACGGACCCTACGAGCAGTACTTC	CASSGDGPYEQYF
TRBJ2-7	TRBD1	TRBV14	NA	TGTGCCAGCAGCCACTTCCCGGGACAGGGGTACGAGCAGTACTTC	CASSHFPGQGYEQYF
TRBJ1-1	NA	TRBV6-5	NA	TGTGCCAGCAGTTACTCGTCGGGGGAGTGGAACACTGAAGCTTTCTTT	CASSYSSGEWNTEAFF
TRBJ1-5	TRBD1	TRBV19	NA	TGTGCCAGTAGTAGACAACAGGGGTTCAACAATCAGCCCCAGCATTTT	CASSRQQGFNNQPQHF
TRBJ2-2	NA	TRBV30	NA	TGTGCCTGGATCCCGGGGACCGCCGACACCGGGGAGCTGTTTTTT	CAWIPGTADTGELFF
TRBJ1-4	NA	TRBV19	NA	TGTGCCAGTAGTATTTGGGGGCGCGAATCTAATGAAAAACTGTTTTTT	CASSIWGRESNEKLFF
TRBJ2-1	TRBD2	TRBV27	NA	TGTGCCAGCAGTTTATATGTTAGCGGGAGCTACAATGAGCAGTTCTTC	CASSLYVSGSYNEQFF
TRBJ2-3	NA	TRBV27	NA	TGTGCCAGCAGTTTATTAAGCACAGATACGCAGTATTTT	CASSLLSTDTQYF
TRBJ2-3	TRBD2	TRBV27	NA	TGTGCCAGCAGATTTAACCTAGCGGGGAGCTCGGATACGCAGTATTTT	CASRFNLAGSSDTQYF
TRBJ2-3	NA	TRBV5-6	NA	TGTGCCAGCAGTTCCGAGTTTGACGCGCTGGGCACAGATACGCAGTATTTT	CASSSEFDALGTDTQYF
TRBJ2-2	NA	TRBV7-8	NA	TGTGCCAGCAGCGCCGGTCCCGGGGAGCTGTTTTTT	CASSAGPGELFF
TRBJ1-2	NA	TRBV7-9	NA	TGTGCCAGCAGCTTAGAACAGGGACCCTATGGCTACACCTTC	CASSLEQGPYGYTF
TRBJ2-7	NA	TRBV6-5	NA	TGTGCCAGCAGTTACTCGTACGGTTACGAGCAGTACTTC	CASSYSYGYEQYF
TRBJ1-3	TRBD1	TRBV4-1	NA	TGCGCCAGCAGCCGATCGTCCGCCGACAGGGGTGGAAACACCATATATTTT	CASSRSSADRGGNTIYF
TRBJ2-2	NA	TRBV2	NA	TGTGCCAGCTTACCGAACACCGGGGAGCTGTTTTTT	CASLPNTGELFF
TRBJ2-1	TRBD2	TRBV9	NA	TGTGCCAGCAGCGTAGGGCCGGAAGGGGCGGGAGGGTACAATGAGCAGTTCTTC	CASSVGPEGAGGYNEQFF
TRBJ1-1	NA	TRBV27	NA	TGTGCCAGCAGGCCTATGGGGTTGACCGACTCTGGAATGAACACTGAAGCTTTCTTT	CASRPMGLTDSGMNTEAFF
TRBJ1-5	TRBD1	TRBV7-8	NA	TGTGCCAGCAGCCAAGTGACAGGGGGGACCAATCAGCCCCAGCATTTT	CASSQVTGGTNQPQHF
TRBJ1-1	NA	TRBV9	NA	TGTGCCAGCAGCACATGGGGGAACACTGAAGCTTTCTTT	CASSTWGNTEAFF
TRBJ2-6	TRBD1	TRBV27	NA	TGTGCCAGCAGTTTATTATGGGACAGGAGCTCTGGGGCCAACGTCCTGACTTTC	CASSLLWDRSSGANVLTF
TRBJ2-7	NA	TRBV5-1	NA	TGCGCCAGCAGCTTGGGACAGGGCGGGGTAAAGAGGGAGCAGTACTTC	CASSLGQGGVKREQYF
TRBJ1-1	NA	TRBV9	NA	TGTGCCAGCAGCGTAGGAGGAGGGTTGAACACTGAAGCTTTCTTT	CASSVGGGLNTEAFF
TRBJ2-3	TRBD1	TRBV28	NA	TGTGCCAGCAGTGCGAGGGACAGGTGGCGGTACGCAGTATTT	CASSARDRWRYAVF
TRBJ2-7	NA	TRBV5-1	NA	TGCGCCAGCAGCGCGCCCCCCTCCTACGAGCAGTACTTC	CASSAPPSYEQYF
TRBJ2-7	TRBD1	TRBV27	NA	TGTGCCAGCAGACCACTCCAGGGGGCCGTCTACGAGCAGTACTTC	CASRPLQGAVYEQYF
TRBJ2-3	TRBD1	TRBV7-9	once	TGTGCCAGCAGCACACAGGGGAAGGATACGCAGTATTTT	CASSTQGKDTQYF
TRBJ2-7	TRBD1	TRBV27	NA	TGTGCCAGCAGTCCCCGGGACAGGGTTTACGAATGGCAGTACTTC	CASSPRDRVYEWQYF
TRBJ1-5	NA	TRBV30	many	TGTGCCTGGAGTGAAAGTAGCAATCAGCCCCAGCATTTT	CAWSESSNQPQHF
TRBJ2-1	NA	TRBV4-2	NA	TGTGCCAGCAGCCATGAATTCAATGAGCAGTTCTTC	CASSHEFNEQFF
TRBJ2-7	NA	TRBV7-9	NA	TGTGCCAGCAGCTTAGTGGTTAGCGACTCCTACGAGCAGTACTTC	CASSLVVSDSYEQYF
TRBJ2-2	NA	TRBV7-9	NA	TGCACCCACGAGGGGGAGGTGAACACCGGGGAGCTGTTTTTT	CTHEGEVNTGELFF
TRBJ1-1	NA	TRBV7-9	NA	TGTGCCAGCAGCCCGCCCGGAGGGGTGAACACTGAAGCTTTCTTT	CASSPPGGVNTEAFF
TRBJ1-5	NA	TRBV30	NA	TGTGCCTGGAGTGCCGGCCCAGGACTACAGCATTTT	CAWSAGPGLQHF
TRBJ2-1	NA	TRBV6-6	NA	TGTGCCAGCAGTTACTCATGGGGGTATGAGCAGTTCTTC	CASSYSWGYEQFF
TRBJ2-3	TRBD1	TRBV7-8	NA	TGTGCCAGCAGCTCCGACAGGGGTGTAATAGATACGCAGTATTTT	CASSSDRGVIDTQYF
TRBJ2-7	NA	TRBV29-1	NA	TGCAGCGTTTTGGACTTAAACGAGCAGTACTTC	CSVLDLNEQYF
TRBJ1-5	NA	TRBV9	NA	TGTGCCAGCAGCGCGGGCCCCCAGGGACAGCCCCAGCATTTT	CASSAGPQGQPQHF
TRBJ2-1	TRBD2	TRBV5-1	NA	TGCGCCAGCAGCTCTTACCAGCGGGACCTCTCCTACAATGAGCAGTTCTTC	CASSSYQRDLSYNEQFF
TRBJ2-1	TRBD1	TRBV27	NA	TGTGCCAGCAGTTTATCCGGACAGGCCCCCTGGGATGAGCAGTTCTTC	CASSLSGQAPWDEQFF
TRBJ1-1	NA	TRBV28	NA	TGTGCCAGCAGCCCCGTTGGGACAGAAGCTTTCTTT	CASSPVGTEAFF
TRBJ2-1	TRBD1	TRBV28	NA	TGTGCCAGTAAAACACACAGGGGGGAGAATGAGCAGTTCTTC	CASKTHRGENEQFF
TRBJ1-5	NA	TRBV10-3	NA	TGTGCCATCAGTGAGGGTGAGGGAGGAGAGCCCCAGCATTTT	CAISEGEGGEPQHF
TRBJ1-3	NA	TRBV28	once	TGTGCCAGCAGTCCCCCGACAGTCCCCTCTGGAAACACCATATATTTT	CASSPPTVPSGNTIYF
TRBJ2-7	TRBD1	TRBV2	NA	TGTGCCAGCAGTGATAACAGGGGGATCTACGAGCAGTACTTC	CASSDNRGIYEQYF
TRBJ1-5	NA	TRBV30	NA	TGTGCCTGGAGTGTTCAGCTGGCGGGGGTTTTGGGCAATCAGCCCCAGCATTTT	CAWSVQLAGVLGNQPQHF
TRBJ2-1	NA	TRBV4-1	NA	TGCGCCAGCAGCCTTCGGTTCTACAATGAGCAGTTCTTC	CASSLRFYNEQFF